This T cell receptor beta chain emerged from a study of blood T cells in healthy people across ages (dated by TCRdb to between 2014 and 2017). Regarding the study in general: In model experiments, template switching captured roughly one uniquely barcoded TCR beta cDNA molecule for every two T cells. Age-related changes in TCR beta repertoire diversity were measured in the study by deep sequencing normalized with unique cDNA molecular identifiers. Donors were grouped into four age groups: young (average approximately 15 years), middle-aged (around 39), aged (62) and long-lived (around 80). Using the same blood draw, the study looked at two additional independent replicas of 1 million unique cDNA reads for two donors, one aged 18 to 29 and the other aged 80 or older. To avoid experimental bias, donors of different ages were distributed randomly across sequencing lanes. What the research found in general, with its limitations: Compared with the aged group, the long-lived group had more naive CD4+ T cells, fewer expanded clones and increased TCR diversity, a pattern suggesting age selection. Estimates of total diversity based on one million sequenced T cells were regarded as lower bounds and as underestimates. As age increased, observed TCR beta diversity per million T cells dropped in a roughly linear way, and a significant reduction was already evident by age about 36. Because profiling used bulk unsorted PBMCs, naive and antigen-experienced compartments could not be compared conclusively. Because donor CMV infection status was unknown, age-related changes in expanded clonotypes were potentially confounded. A strong correlation was found between observed TCR beta diversity and the percentage of naive T cells measured by flow cytometry.

This clonotype came up a few times. Its specific antigen is unknown. Per-base qualities were not stored, and no clone one base away is much larger. Systemically healthy Caucasian individuals from Russia, around 38 in total and aged roughly 6 to 100 years, were included as donors. Around 10 milliliters of peripheral blood were collected from each donor into EDTA-treated Vacutainer tubes. Ficoll-Paque density-gradient centrifugation was used to isolate PBMCs, with at least 6.5 million per sample. Total RNA, at least 6 micrograms per sample, was extracted from PBMCs with Trizol reagent. For every donor, an aliquot of PBMCs went through flow cytometry to measure the percentages of naive CD45RAhigh/CD27high T cells. V is shortened by 2 bases, J by 2 bases, and the region joining them spans 9 bases. Inclusive of the bounding cysteine and phenylalanine, the CDR3 is 14 residues long. The CDR3 DNA has 42 bases and is translated from base 1. CDR1 KGHSH and CDR2 LQKENI are derived from the germline V gene.

The library was generated by 5' RACE. Sequencing used an Illumina HiSeq 2500. A second PCR of roughly 7 to 11 cycles was performed with a sample-barcoded 5' primer and a J-beta primer mix. A template-switch 5' adaptor carrying 12 random nucleotides introduced a unique molecular identifier onto each TCR beta cDNA molecule. Each sample yielded at least 3 million CDR3-containing paired-end reads. First-strand cDNA synthesis was performed from all RNA using the Mint cDNA synthesis kit, with priming by a TRBC-specific oligonucleotide. Following uracil-DNA glycosylase treatment, all cDNA underwent a first 18-cycle PCR with the universal primers M1SS and BC2_uni_R. For the original study's pipeline: Normalization of each sample was performed by random selection of 1 million high-quality reads, each carrying a distinct molecular identifier. Instead of being binned into consensus sequences, reads that shared molecular identifiers were thrown out. MiTCR, run with a Q25 quality threshold and the strictest error-elimination algorithm, handled CDR3 identification, clonotype clustering and error correction. Lower-bound total TCR beta diversity was estimated with a nonparametric unseen species model using Euler transformation. TCRdb reprocessing: public reads trimmed at Q25 with fastp, clones called with MiXCR, in-frame beta chains kept. Each CDR3 protein gets just one entry, which takes the most common genes and DNA from the rows behind it. In this record, the V and J calls reflect TCRdb's handling and not the investigators' own analysis. In this sample the table shows 1.5 million to 2 million distinct CDR3 sequences, about 50% of which occur a single time. The ten largest clones add up to approximately 2.1% of the sample.

Material: blood. The clonotype was recovered from a middle-aged woman in good health. Here the chain combines TRBV18 and TRBJ2-5, with an unclear D gene assignment. In nucleotide form, the sequence is TGTGCCAGCTCACCAATTGGAGATCAAGAGACCCAGTACTTC. It specifies CASSPIGDQETQYF.